The 29 T cell receptor beta chains given below trace back to one sample, sequenced in a study of cytomegalovirus exposure and HLA in healthy donors. Amplification used 60 Vbeta primers and 13 Jbeta primers. Sequenced by immunoSEQ multiplex PCR; TCRdb stores in-frame clones only, minus some. This sample carries 150,000 to 200,000 clones, 75% to 80% of them seen once, and the ten largest clones take more than 13%. Sequenced input: PBMCs. All receptors derive from a man aged 45-65 years in good health and CMV-seropositive.

This chain links TRBV6-1 with TRBJ1-6; 9 bases are shared with TRBD1. After removal of 1 base from V and 8 bases from J, the junction contained 15 bases not matched to a gene. CDR3 length: 19 residues. Germline V CDR1 and CDR2: MNHNS, SASEGT. CDR3 sequence: CASSEGTGAGYPEDSPLHF. The CDR3 nucleotides read TGTGCCAGCAGTGAAGGGACAGGGGCGGGGTATCCCGAGGATTCACCCCTCCACTTT.

The table lists this clone with a few counts. This chain links TRBV6-5 with TRBJ2-2; D may be TRBD1 (6 bases). The CDR3 consists of 14 residues. The V end was cut by 6 bases, the J end by 0 bases, with 8 bases between. From germline, CDR1 is MNHEY and CDR2 SVGAGI. CDR3 sequence reads: CASRRTANTGELFF. The CDR3 region has the DNA TGTGCCAGCAGACGGACAGCGAACACCGGGGAGCTGTTTTTT.

The gene calls are TRBV18 and TRBJ1-5, with a weak D call TRBD1 (5 bases). The ends were cut back, 4 bases at V and 5 bases at J, with 9 bases in the middle. The CDR3 spans 13 residues. Germline V lookup: CDR1 KGHSH, CDR2 LQKENI. The CDR3 DNA follows: TGTGCCAGCTCACGGGGGAGGGATCAGCCCCAGCATTTT. This encodes CASSRGRDQPQHF.

This sequence joins TRBV6-1 and TRBJ1-5, with a tentative D call TRBD1 (5 bases). V lost 7 bases and J 0 bases, leaving 13 bases between the germline ends. The CDR3 runs 15 residues. Germline CDR1 MNHNS, CDR2 SASEGT. The CDR3 spells CASTQGGTSNQPQHF. The CDR3, as DNA: TGTGCCAGCACTCAAGGAGGGACTAGCAATCAGCCCCAGCATTTT.

This clone was detected once. This rearrangement joins TRBV7-8 to TRBJ2-2, with D uncertain. This CDR3 has 14 residues. Germline CDR1 and CDR2: SGHVS and FQNEAQ. Trimming took 2 bases from V and 4 from J, leaving 8 bases between them. The CDR3 spells CASSLNRGTGELFF. The CDR3 coding sequence is TGTGCCAGCAGCTTAAATCGAGGCACCGGGGAGCTGTTTTTT.

This sequence joins TRBV4-2 and TRBJ2-1; D is ambiguous. V was pared by 3 bases and J by 0 bases, with 12 bases between. This CDR3 contains 16 residues. Germline V gives CDR1 LGHNA, CDR2 YNFKEQ. The CDR3 here is CASSHMELRSYNEQFF. The CDR3 DNA reads TGTGCCAGCAGCCATATGGAGCTTCGCTCCTACAATGAGCAGTTCTTC.

Comment on this clone: This specimen includes other DNA sequences encoding the same CDR3. The V call is TRBV29-1, the J call TRBJ2-2; no clear D. In germline, CDR1 is SQVTM, CDR2 ANQGSEA. Trimming left V 4 bases short and J 1 base short, with 7 bases between. The CDR3 contains 13 residues. DNA of the CDR3: TGCAGCGTTGTGCAGGAGAACACCGGGGAGCTGTTTTTT. Translation gives CSVVQENTGELFF.

The rearrangement links TRBV25-1 to TRBJ2-5; D is ambiguous. CDR3 size: 13 residues. V gave up 1 base and J gave up 3 bases, with 6 bases separating them. Germline V lookup: CDR1 MGHDK, CDR2 SYGVNS. The CDR3 is CASSESSKETQYF. CDR3 coding DNA: TGTGCCAGCAGTGAATCGTCTAAAGAGACCCAGTACTTC.

The gene calls are TRBV28 and TRBJ2-3, with 7 nucleotides matching TRBD2. Germline trimming cut 7 bases from V and 7 bases from J; bases unmatched to any gene: 23. Germline V CDR1 and CDR2: MDHEN, SYDVKM. This CDR3 has 18 residues. CDR3 amino acids: CASTEGPAGLQSRNTQYF. DNA for the CDR3: TGTGCCAGCACCGAAGGGCCAGCGGGGTTACAATCAAGAAATACGCAGTATTTT.

This clone was seen only once. This chain uses TRBV14 with TRBJ2-5; D might be TRBD2 (5 bases). The V gene lost 6 bases and the J gene lost 7 bases, with 15 bases spanning the gap. The CDR3 has 13 residues. Germline lookup yields CDR1 SGHDN and CDR2 FVKESK. CDR3 region: CASSSGLGRTQYF. The CDR3 coding sequence is TGTGCCAGCAGTTCCGGACTCGGAAGGACCCAGTACTTC.

The chain employs TRBV27 and TRBJ2-5; 12 bases match TRBD2. With 4 bases clipped from V and 5 bases from J, the junction kept 5 bases outside the gene matches. Germline CDR1 and CDR2: MNHEY and SMNVEV (reference sequence). This CDR3 is built from 15 residues. The CDR3 DNA follows: TGTGCCAGCAGTTCTCTAGCGGGGGGGAGTGAGACCCAGTACTTC. Translated: CASSSLAGGSETQYF.

The rearrangement uses TRBV7-9 and TRBJ1-2; TRBD1 matches 7 bases. The V gene's germline CDR1 is SEHNR and CDR2 FQNEAQ (reference sequence). The CDR3 extends over 14 amino acids. Trimming removed 5 bases from V and 4 bases from J; junction bases left unmatched: 7. The DNA for the CDR3 is TGTGCCAGCAGCCCCGGACAGGAGAGCTATGGCTACACCTTC. It specifies CASSPGQESYGYTF.

The V gene is TRBV6-1, the J gene TRBJ1-6; D is ambiguous. V shed 1 base and J shed 10 bases, with 17 bases lying between them. The germline CDR1 and CDR2 sequences are MNHNS and SASEGT. The CDR3 consists of 16 residues. This CDR3 reads CASSEDPEGLSSPLHF. As DNA, the CDR3 is TGTGCCAGCAGTGAAGATCCGGAGGGCCTATCCTCACCCCTCCACTTT.

This sequence joins TRBV2 and TRBJ1-2, with a possible D match to TRBD1 (6 bases). Trimming took off 7 bases at V and 7 bases at J, with 10 bases between the two ends. Germline V CDR1 and CDR2: SNHLY, FYNNEI. CDR3 length equals 11 residues. CDR3 sequence: CASNRVFGYTF. CDR3 DNA: TGTGCCAGCAACAGGGTATTTGGCTACACCTTC. Full variable domain (outside the CDR3, taken from reference TRBV2 and TRBJ1-2): EPEVTQTPSHQVTQMGQEVILRCVPISNHLYFYWYRQILGQKVEFLVSFYNNEISEKSEIFDDQFSVERPDGSNFTLKIRSTKLEDSAMYFCASNRVFGYTFGSGTRLTVV.

The chain uses TRBV7-8 and TRBJ1-1, with TRBD1 identical over 8 bases. The V and J ends lost 5 bases and 3 bases, in that order; junction bases with no gene match: 17. Germline V lookup: CDR1 SGHVS, CDR2 FQNEAQ. CDR3 size: 18 residues. The CDR3 is CASSKLGQGIYSDTEAFF. Here the CDR3 DNA reads TGTGCCAGCAGCAAGCTCGGACAGGGAATTTATAGCGACACTGAAGCTTTCTTT.

The J gene is TRBJ2-1, the V gene TRBV4-1, with a possible D match to TRBD1 (5 bases). The CDR3 spans 17 residues. The germline V and J ends were trimmed by 0 bases and 0 bases, with 12 bases remaining between them. Germline V gene data show CDR1 as MGHRA and CDR2 as YSYEKL. The CDR3: CASSQDPDSSSYNEQFF. For the CDR3, the DNA is TGCGCCAGCAGCCAAGATCCCGACAGCTCCTCCTACAATGAGCAGTTCTTC.

This clone was detected many times. The rearrangement links TRBV4-1 to TRBJ1-1; TRBD1 matches 8 bases. The CDR3 loop spans 14 amino acids. With 3 bases clipped from V and 6 bases from J, the junction kept 6 bases outside the gene matches. Germline V lookup: CDR1 MGHRA, CDR2 YSYEKL. DNA for the CDR3: TGCGCCAGCAGCCAGACACGGGACAGGCCTGAAGCTTTCTTT. This sequence encodes CASSQTRDRPEAFF.

The DNA of the CDR3 is TGTGCCAGCAGCCACCGAGGCTCTGGGGCCAACGTCCTGACTTTC. This encodes CASSHRGSGANVLTF. The V call is TRBV13, the J call TRBJ2-6; D gene uncertain. Germline loops: CDR1 PRHDT, CDR2 FYEKMQ (reference sequence). Trimming pared 5 bases from V and 0 bases from J, leaving 8 bases between. The CDR3 is 15 residues long.

The rearrangement uses TRBV11-3 and TRBJ2-3, with D perhaps TRBD1 (8 bases). Per germline, CDR1 SGHNT and CDR2 YENEEA. The CDR3 covers 15 residues. V lost 4 bases to trimming and J lost 5 bases, with 16 bases between them. CDR3 residues: CASSSGQGGKDTQYF. The CDR3 DNA reads as TGTGCCAGCAGCTCAGGACAGGGAGGGAAAGATACGCAGTATTTT.

Comment on this clone: Other DNA sequences in the same sample also yield this CDR3. The chain is built from TRBV28 and TRBJ1-2; perhaps TRBD1 as D (6 bases). The CDR3 runs to 12 residues. Trimming shortened V by 3 bases and J by 9 bases, and 11 bases separated the two germline ends. CDR1 and CDR2 (germline): MDHEN, SYDVKM. The CDR3 protein is CASSLSTGSYTF. The CDR3, as DNA: TGTGCCAGCAGTTTGTCGACAGGAAGCTACACCTTC.

This clone was seen just once. The rearrangement joins TRBV28 to TRBJ1-5; perhaps TRBD1 as D (5 bases). CDR1 is MDHEN and CDR2 is SYDVKM in the germline V gene. Trimming took 7 bases from V and 9 from J, leaving 16 bases between them. The length of the CDR3 is 13 residues. The CDR3 DNA sequence: TGTGCCAGCACGGTAGGCGTGCAGGGGCCCCAGCATTTT. Protein: CASTVGVQGPQHF.

The count of this clone is one. Given the absence of the conserved phenylalanine or tryptophan at the CDR3 end, a read error is likely. Because the CDR3's place on the DNA is in doubt, the DNA is left out and the CDR3 is given as listed by TCRdb. The chain combines TRBV21-1 with TRBJ1-1; no DNA check was done on the table's D call, TRBD1. TRBV21-1 is flagged as a pseudogene. The CDR3 is 11 residues long, counting both termini. The CDR3 region is CASSPTTDSPG.

V and J are TRBV7-9 and TRBJ1-2; D gene uncertain. CDR3 length: 13 residues. CDR1 is SEHNR and CDR2 is FQNEAQ in the germline V gene (reference sequence). V was clipped by 4 bases and J by 4 bases, with 10 bases between them. The DNA of the CDR3 is TGTGCCAGCAGCTCCCGGGGAGGCTATGGCTACACCTTC. It translates to CASSSRGGYGYTF. The full variable domain, rest sourced from reference TRBV7-9 and TRBJ1-2, is DTGVSQNPRHKITKRGQNVTFRCDPISEHNRLYWYRQTLGQGPEFLTYFQNEAQLEKSRLLSDRFSAERPKGSFSTLEIQRTEQGDSAMYLCASSSRGGYGYTFGSGTRLTVV.

This clone was found once. The V and J genes are TRBV2 and TRBJ2-7; D possibly corresponds to TRBD1 (7 bases). The germline V and J ends were trimmed by 4 bases and 6 bases, with 19 bases remaining between them. The CDR3 totals 15 residues. The germline V gene encodes CDR1 SNHLY and CDR2 FYNNEI. In DNA, the CDR3 is TGTGCCAGCAGTGGAATTCGACAGGGAGGCGCCGAGCAGTACGTC. Its translation: CASSGIRQGGAEQYV.

The chain links TRBV12-5 to TRBJ2-5, with D possibly matching TRBD2 (5 bases). Germline loops: CDR1 LGHNT, CDR2 FRNRAP. Trimming shortened V by 2 bases and J by 5 bases, and 9 bases separated the two germline ends. The CDR3 contains 13 residues. The CDR3 reads CASGLTGWETQYF. The DNA for the CDR3 is TGTGCTAGTGGTTTGACGGGGTGGGAGACCCAGTACTTC.

The chain uses TRBV18 and TRBJ1-2, with a tentative D call TRBD1 (6 bases). V was shortened by 2 bases and J by 11 bases, with 21 bases between the two germline ends. Germline V gives CDR1 KGHSH, CDR2 LQKENI. This CDR3 has 15 amino acids. CDR3 protein: CASSPSRQATKGYTF. In DNA, the CDR3 is TGTGCCAGCTCACCATCCCGACAGGCTACAAAGGGGTACACCTTC.

V is TRBV13 and J is TRBJ1-1; 7 bases align to TRBD1. The CDR3 is 18 amino acids. The germline gives CDR1 PRHDT, CDR2 FYEKMQ (reference sequence). With 5 bases clipped from V and 0 bases from J, the junction kept 15 bases outside the gene matches. In nucleotides, the CDR3 is TGTGCCAGCAGCCAGAAGAGGGGGCGCCTATCTATGAACACTGAAGCTTTCTTT. Residues: CASSQKRGRLSMNTEAFF.

The genes are TRBV4-3 and TRBJ2-7; D might be TRBD2 (5 bases). The CDR3 is 13 amino acids. Germline loops: CDR1 LGHNA, CDR2 YSLEER. The V end lost 4 bases, the J end lost 3 bases, and 10 bases lay between the germline ends. The CDR3 DNA sequence: TGCGCCAGCAGCCGAGGGCGAAACTACGAGCAGTACTTC. As protein: CASSRGRNYEQYF.

V is TRBV4-3 and J is TRBJ2-7, with D uncertain. V dropped 0 bases and J dropped 0 bases, with 12 bases sitting between them. This CDR3 contains 16 residues. Germline assignment: CDR1 LGHNA and CDR2 YSLEER. CDR3 sequence: CASSQDSVSNSYEQYF. The CDR3 DNA reads TGCGCCAGCAGCCAAGATTCAGTCTCAAACTCCTACGAGCAGTACTTC.